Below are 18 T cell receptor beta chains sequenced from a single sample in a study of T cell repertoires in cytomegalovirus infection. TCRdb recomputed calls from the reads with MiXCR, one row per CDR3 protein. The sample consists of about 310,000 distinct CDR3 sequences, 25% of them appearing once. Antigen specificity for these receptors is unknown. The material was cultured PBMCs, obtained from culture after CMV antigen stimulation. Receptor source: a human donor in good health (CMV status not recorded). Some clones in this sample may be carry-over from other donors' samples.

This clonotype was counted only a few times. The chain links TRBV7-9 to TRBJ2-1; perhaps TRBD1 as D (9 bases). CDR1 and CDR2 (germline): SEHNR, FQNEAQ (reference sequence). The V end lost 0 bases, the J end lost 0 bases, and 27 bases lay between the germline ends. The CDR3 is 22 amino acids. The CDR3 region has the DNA TGTGCCAGCAGCTTAGCGCGGGGACAGGGACGACTAGCGACAGACTCCTACAATGAGCAGTTCTTC. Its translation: CASSLARGQGRLATDSYNEQFF.

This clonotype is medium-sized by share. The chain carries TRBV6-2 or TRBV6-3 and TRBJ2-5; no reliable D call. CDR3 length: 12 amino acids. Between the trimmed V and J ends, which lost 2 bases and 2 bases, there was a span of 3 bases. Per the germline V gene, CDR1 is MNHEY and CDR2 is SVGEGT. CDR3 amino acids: CASSYGQETQYF. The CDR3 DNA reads TGTGCCAGCAGTTACGGACAAGAGACCCAGTACTTC.

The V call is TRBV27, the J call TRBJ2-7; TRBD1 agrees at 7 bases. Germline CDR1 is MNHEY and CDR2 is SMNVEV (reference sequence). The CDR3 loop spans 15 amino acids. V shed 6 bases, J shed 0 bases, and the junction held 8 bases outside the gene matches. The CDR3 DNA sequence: TGTGCCAGCAGACGGACAGGTCCTAACTCCTACGAGCAGTACTTC. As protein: CASRRTGPNSYEQYF.

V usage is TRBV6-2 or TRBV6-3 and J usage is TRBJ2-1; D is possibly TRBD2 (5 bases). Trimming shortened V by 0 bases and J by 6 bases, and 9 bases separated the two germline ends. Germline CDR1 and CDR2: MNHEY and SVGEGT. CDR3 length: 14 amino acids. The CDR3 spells CASSYSGLANEQFF. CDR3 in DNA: TGTGCCAGCAGTTACTCAGGGCTAGCCAATGAGCAGTTCTTC.

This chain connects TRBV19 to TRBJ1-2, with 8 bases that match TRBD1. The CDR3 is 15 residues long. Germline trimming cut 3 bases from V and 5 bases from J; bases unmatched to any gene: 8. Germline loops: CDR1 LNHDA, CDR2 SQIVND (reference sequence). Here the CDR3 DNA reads TGTGCCAGTAGTATTGGACAGGGAGGAGGGTATGGCTACACCTTC. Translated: CASSIGQGGGYGYTF.

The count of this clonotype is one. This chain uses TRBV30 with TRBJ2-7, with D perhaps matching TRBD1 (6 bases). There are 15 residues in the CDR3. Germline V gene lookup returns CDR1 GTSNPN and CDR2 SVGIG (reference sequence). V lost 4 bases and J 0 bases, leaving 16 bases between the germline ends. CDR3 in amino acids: CAWNPGTLSSYEQYF. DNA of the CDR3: TGTGCCTGGAATCCCGGGACACTGAGCTCCTACGAGCAGTACTTC.

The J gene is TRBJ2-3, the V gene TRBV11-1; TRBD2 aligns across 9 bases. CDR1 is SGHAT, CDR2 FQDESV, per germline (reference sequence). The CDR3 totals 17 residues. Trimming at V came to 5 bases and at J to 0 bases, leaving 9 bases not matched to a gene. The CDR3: CASSPRAGTSSTDTQYF. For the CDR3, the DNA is TGTGCCAGCAGCCCACGGGCCGGGACTAGCAGCACAGATACGCAGTATTTT.

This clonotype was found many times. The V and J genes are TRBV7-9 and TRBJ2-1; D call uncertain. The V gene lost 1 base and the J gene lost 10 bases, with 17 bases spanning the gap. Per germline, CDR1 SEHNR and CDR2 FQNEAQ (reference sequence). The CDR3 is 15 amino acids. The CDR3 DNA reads TGTGCCAGCAGCTTAGTCCCTTCTTTGGGCGTGGAGCAGTTCTTC. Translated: CASSLVPSLGVEQFF.

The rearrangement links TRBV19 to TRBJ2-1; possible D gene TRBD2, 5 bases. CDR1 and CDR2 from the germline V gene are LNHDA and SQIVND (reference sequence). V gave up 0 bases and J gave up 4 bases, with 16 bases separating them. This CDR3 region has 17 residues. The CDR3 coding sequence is TGTGCCAGTAGTATAGAGGGAGCATCCCCCTTTTACAATGAGCAGTTCTTC. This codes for CASSIEGASPFYNEQFF.

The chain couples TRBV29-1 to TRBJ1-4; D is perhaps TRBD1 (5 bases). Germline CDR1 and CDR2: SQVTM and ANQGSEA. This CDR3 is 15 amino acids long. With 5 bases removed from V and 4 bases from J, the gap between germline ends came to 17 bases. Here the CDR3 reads CSVQGTLENNEKLFF. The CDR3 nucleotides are TGCAGCGTTCAGGGTACCCTGGAGAATAATGAAAAACTGTTTTTT.

The chain's CDR3 is CASSLAATSYGYTF. In DNA form, the CDR3 reads TGTGCCAGCAGCTTAGCGGCCACATCCTATGGCTACACCTTC. The rearrangement uses TRBV7-4 and TRBJ1-2; no firm D call. The CDR3 spans 14 residues. V was clipped by 0 bases and J by 4 bases, with 9 bases between them. The germline CDR1 and CDR2 sequences are SGHVT and SQSDAQ. The full variable domain, its missing parts supplied by reference TRBV7-4 and TRBJ1-2, is GAGVSQSPRYKVAKRGRDVALRCDSISGHVTLYWYRQTLGQGSEVLTYSQSDAQRDKSGRPSGRFSAERPERSVSTLKIQRTEQGDSAVYLCASSLAATSYGYTFGSGTRLTVV.

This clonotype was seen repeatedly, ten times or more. The CDR3 region is CASLWGDNEQFF. The DNA for the CDR3 is TGTGCCAGCCTTTGGGGGGACAATGAGCAGTTCTTC. The chain recombines TRBV12-3 or TRBV12-4 with TRBJ2-1, with D perhaps matching TRBD2 (6 bases). This CDR3 has 12 amino acids. The V end lost 8 bases, the J end lost 5 bases, and 10 bases lay between the germline ends.

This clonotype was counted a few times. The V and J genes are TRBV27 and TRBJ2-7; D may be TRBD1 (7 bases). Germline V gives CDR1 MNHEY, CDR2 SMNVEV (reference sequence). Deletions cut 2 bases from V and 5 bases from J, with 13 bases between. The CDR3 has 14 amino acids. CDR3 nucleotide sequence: TGTGCCAGCAGTTTAAGGGGCAGGGGGGACGAGCAGTACTTC. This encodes CASSLRGRGDEQYF.

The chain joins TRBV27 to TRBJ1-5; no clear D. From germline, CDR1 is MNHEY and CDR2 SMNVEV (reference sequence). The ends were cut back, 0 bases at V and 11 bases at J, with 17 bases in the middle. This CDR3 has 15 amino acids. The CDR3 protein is CASSLSGSRVRSQHF. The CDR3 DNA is TGTGCCAGCAGTTTATCGGGGAGTCGTGTTCGATCCCAGCATTTT.

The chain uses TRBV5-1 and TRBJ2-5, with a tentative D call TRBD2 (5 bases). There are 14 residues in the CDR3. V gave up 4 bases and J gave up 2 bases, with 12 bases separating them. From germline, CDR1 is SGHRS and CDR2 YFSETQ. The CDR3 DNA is TGCGCCAGCAGCGGGTCACTAGAACAAGAGACCCAGTACTTC. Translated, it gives CASSGSLEQETQYF. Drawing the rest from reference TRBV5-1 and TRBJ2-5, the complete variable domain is KAGVTQTPRYLIKTRGQQVTLSCSPISGHRSVSWYQQTPGQGLQFLFEYFSETQRNKGNFPGRFSGRQFSNSRSEMNVSTLELGDSALYLCASSGSLEQETQYFGPGTRLLVL.

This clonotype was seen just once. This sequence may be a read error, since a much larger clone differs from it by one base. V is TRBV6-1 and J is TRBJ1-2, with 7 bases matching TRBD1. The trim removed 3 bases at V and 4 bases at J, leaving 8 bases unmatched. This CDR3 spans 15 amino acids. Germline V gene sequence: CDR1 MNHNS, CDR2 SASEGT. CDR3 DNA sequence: TGTGCCAGCAGTGATCCCTCAGGGGGGTTCTATGGCTACACCTTC. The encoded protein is CASSDPSGGFYGYTF.

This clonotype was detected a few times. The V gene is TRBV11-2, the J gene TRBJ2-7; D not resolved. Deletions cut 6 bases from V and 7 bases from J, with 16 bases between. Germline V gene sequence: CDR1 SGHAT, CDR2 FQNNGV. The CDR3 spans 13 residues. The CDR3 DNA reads TGTGCCAGCAGTACGGACCCCCTGCGAGAGCAGTACTTC. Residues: CASSTDPLREQYF.

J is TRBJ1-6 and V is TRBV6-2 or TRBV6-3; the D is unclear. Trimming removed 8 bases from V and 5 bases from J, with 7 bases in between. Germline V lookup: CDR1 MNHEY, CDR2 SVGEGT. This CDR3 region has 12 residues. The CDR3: CASGLHNSPLHF. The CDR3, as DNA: TGTGCCAGCGGCCTCCATAATTCACCCCTCCACTTT.